The 3 T cell receptor beta chains below all came from one sample that was sequenced in a study of T cells in Graves' hyperthyroidism and ophthalmopathy. Researchers took RNA transcripts and amplified the TCR beta CDR3 regions from them. TCR CDR3 regions were first amplified by RT-PCR with HTBI primers. One entry per CDR3 protein results from TCRdb running MiXCR on the multiplex PCR reads. The repertoire holds over 500,000 distinct CDR3 sequences, with approximately 15% as singletons. The sequencing input was blood. These receptor sequences come from a woman in her thirties or forties with Graves' hyperthyroidism.

This clonotype showed up many times. The V call is TRBV4-1, the J call TRBJ2-3; no clear D gene. Germline V gene data show CDR1 as MGHRA and CDR2 as YSYEKL. The CDR3 is made up of 12 amino acids. V was clipped by 3 bases and J by 6 bases, with 7 bases between them. This chain's CDR3 is CASSHGRDTQYF. In nucleotides, the CDR3 is TGCGCCAGCAGCCACGGTAGGGATACGCAGTATTTT.

This clonotype was recorded many times. In DNA, the CDR3 is TGTGCCAGCAGCTCGACAGGGGGCGATTCCAATGAGCAGTTCTTC. Its translation: CASSSTGGDSNEQFF. V usage is TRBV7-3 and J usage is TRBJ2-1; 10 bases fit TRBD1. V gave up 4 bases and J gave up 6 bases; unmatched junction bases: 6. Per germline, CDR1 SGHTA and CDR2 FQGTGA. The CDR3 covers 15 residues. Supplemented by reference TRBV7-3 and TRBJ2-1, the full variable domain reads GAGVSQTPSNKVTEKGKYVELRCDPISGHTALYWYRQSLGQGPEFLIYFQGTGAADDSGLPNDRFFAVRPEGSVSTLKIQRTERGDSAVYLCASSSTGGDSNEQFFGPGTRLTVL.

This chain connects TRBV2 to TRBJ1-5; D not resolved. CDR1 and CDR2 (germline): SNHLY, FYNNEI. V gave up 7 bases and J gave up 1 base, with 8 bases separating them. This CDR3 is built from 13 residues. The CDR3 spells CASTTTSNQPQHF. The CDR3 DNA is TGTGCCAGCACTACAACGAGCAATCAGCCCCAGCATTTT.